The 25 T cell receptor beta chains below all came from one sample that was sequenced in a study of radiation and T cells in renal cell carcinoma. Generated by immunoSEQ multiplex PCR, the TCRdb table keeps only in-frame clones and is missing some. The top ten hold less than 10% of the sample, which has around 94,000 clones, approximately 86% seen once. Regarding time point: baseline pretreatment blood. Specified treatment: 15 Gy SBRT to primary tumor, nephrectomy 4 weeks later. The material sequenced was blood, taken from a patient whose treatment included radiotherapy and nephrectomy. These TCRs come from a man in his forties or fifties with renal cell carcinoma.

V is TRBV4-1 and J is TRBJ2-7; D is ambiguous. V was trimmed by 0 bases and J by 1 base, leaving 10 bases between them. CDR3 length: 15 residues. CDR1 MGHRA and CDR2 YSYEKL come from the germline V gene. CDR3: CASSQDWRQSYEQYF. CDR3 nucleotides: TGCGCCAGCAGCCAAGATTGGCGACAATCCTACGAGCAGTACTTC.

This clone was seen a single time. The gene calls are TRBV4-1 and TRBJ2-1; 15 nucleotides align to TRBD2. There are 17 residues in the CDR3. Germline CDR1 MGHRA, CDR2 YSYEKL. After removal of 4 bases from V and 1 base from J, the junction contained 2 bases not matched to a gene. The CDR3 region has the DNA TGCGCCAGCAGCCGAGGACTAGCGGGAGGGTCCTACAATGAGCAGTTCTTC. Encoded protein: CASSRGLAGGSYNEQFF.

The chain uses TRBV7-9 and TRBJ1-6; maybe TRBD1 (5 bases). Trimming stripped 4 bases from V and 6 bases from J, with 7 bases between. The CDR3 runs to 13 residues. Per germline, CDR1 SEHNR and CDR2 FQNEAQ (reference sequence). CDR3 DNA sequence: TGTGCCAGCAGCTCAGGGATTAATTCACCCCTCCACTTT. Its protein is CASSSGINSPLHF.

The rearrangement links TRBV9 to TRBJ2-5, with D unresolved. CDR3 length: 14 residues. Germline lookup yields CDR1 SGDLS and CDR2 YYNGEE. V lost 1 base to trimming and J lost 3 bases, with 10 bases between them. In DNA form, the CDR3 reads TGTGCCAGCAGCGTAAGGCAGTGGGAAGAGACCCAGTACTTC. Its protein is CASSVRQWEETQYF.

The gene calls are TRBV9 and TRBJ2-1; 10 bases fit TRBD2. The length of the CDR3 is 15 residues. V lost 3 bases and J lost 4; bases outside the gene matches: 4. CDR1 is SGDLS and CDR2 is YYNGEE in the germline V gene. CDR3 amino acids: CASSASGGVYNEQFF. DNA of the CDR3: TGTGCCAGCAGCGCAAGCGGGGGGGTATACAATGAGCAGTTCTTC.

The chain uses TRBV19 and TRBJ2-1, with D perhaps matching TRBD2 (5 bases). The germline V gene encodes CDR1 LNHDA and CDR2 SQIVND (reference sequence). This CDR3 has 12 residues. Deletions cut 4 bases from V and 10 bases from J, with 11 bases between. CDR3 sequence (DNA): TGTGCCAGTAGTACCCCTCCGGGGGAGCAGTTCTTC. This translates into CASSTPPGEQFF.

This rearrangement joins TRBV15 to TRBJ2-7; the D gene is possibly TRBD2 (5 bases). V dropped 5 bases and J dropped 3 bases, with 14 bases sitting between them. From germline, CDR1 is LNHNV and CDR2 YYDKDF (reference sequence). The CDR3 has 14 residues. Written as DNA, the CDR3 is TGTGCCACCAGCCCTCTGGGAGTCAACTACGAGCAGTACTTC. Amino acids: CATSPLGVNYEQYF.

This chain links TRBV6-6 with TRBJ1-1; no firm D call. CDR1 MNHNY and CDR2 SVGAGI come from the germline V gene (reference sequence). The V end was cut by 6 bases, the J end by 5 bases, with 10 bases between. CDR3 length: 12 amino acids. DNA for the CDR3: TGTGCCAGCAGCCCCGCTTTAACTGAAGCTTTCTTT. Protein sequence: CASSPALTEAFF.

This chain joins TRBV19 and TRBJ2-6; D not resolved. The CDR3 consists of 17 residues. Trimming shortened V by 5 bases and J by 0 bases, and 14 bases separated the two germline ends. Germline V CDR1 and CDR2: LNHDA, SQIVND (reference sequence). The CDR3 DNA reads as TGTGCCAGTAGTTCCCGGACGGTCTCCTCTGGGGCCAACGTCCTGACTTTC. Protein: CASSSRTVSSGANVLTF.

This chain connects TRBV25-1 to TRBJ2-1; the D gene could be TRBD1 or TRBD2 (6 bases each). Germline CDR1 and CDR2: MGHDK and SYGVNS. Trimming shortened V by 4 bases and J by 6 bases, and 16 bases separated the two germline ends. The CDR3 totals 15 residues. The CDR3, as DNA: TGTGCCAGCAGTGGGCTAGGGGGGCCGGCCAATGAGCAGTTCTTC. Residues: CASSGLGGPANEQFF.

This chain links TRBV5-4 with TRBJ1-5; TRBD1 aligns across 7 bases. From germline, CDR1 is SGHNT and CDR2 YYREEE (reference sequence). This CDR3 is 15 amino acids long. The trim removed 0 bases at V and 3 bases at J, leaving 3 bases unmatched. CDR3 residues: CASSLGQGNNQPQHF. The CDR3, as DNA: TGTGCCAGCAGCTTGGGACAGGGAAACAATCAGCCCCAGCATTTT.

The chain uses TRBV18 and TRBJ1-3; no reliable D call. This CDR3 has 14 amino acids. Trimming removed 6 bases at V and 1 base at J, with 10 bases between. Germline V gene lookup returns CDR1 KGHSH and CDR2 LQKENI. The CDR3 bases are TGTGCCAGCTCGAGTGTTAGGTCTGGAAACACCATATATTTT. This sequence encodes CASSSVRSGNTIYF.

V and J are TRBV9 and TRBJ1-1; possible D gene TRBD1, 6 bases. From germline, CDR1 is SGDLS and CDR2 YYNGEE. Trimming stripped 4 bases from V and 2 bases from J, with 12 bases between. The CDR3 sequence is 14 residues long. CDR3 in amino acids: CASSFAGGNTEAFF. The CDR3 bases are TGTGCCAGCAGCTTTGCGGGGGGCAACACTGAAGCTTTCTTT.

J is TRBJ1-5 and V is TRBV5-8, with no clear D. This CDR3 contains 14 residues. Trimming took 7 bases from V and 2 from J, leaving 13 bases between them. CDR1 is SGHTS and CDR2 is YDEGEE in the germline V gene. As DNA, the CDR3 is TGTGCCAGCTCCCACCAAGTAGGCAATCAGCCCCAGCATTTT. This sequence encodes CASSHQVGNQPQHF.

This chain connects TRBV19 to TRBJ2-4; the match to TRBD1 covers 8 bases. Looked up from germline, CDR1 is LNHDA and CDR2 is SQIVND (reference sequence). Trimming at V came to 5 bases and at J to 0 bases, leaving 3 bases not matched to a gene. The CDR3 covers 15 residues. The CDR3 here is CASSSTGGAKNIQYF. In DNA, the CDR3 is TGTGCCAGTAGTTCCACAGGGGGAGCCAAAAACATTCAGTACTTC.

V gene TRBV18 combines with J gene TRBJ2-2; 8 bases fit TRBD1. Germline V gene sequence: CDR1 KGHSH, CDR2 LQKENI. Germline trimming cut 0 bases from V and 15 bases from J; bases unmatched to any gene: 9. The CDR3 consists of 14 residues. DNA for the CDR3: TGTGCCAGCTCACCACCCGGACAGGGAGATATTTTGTTTTTT. Translation: CASSPPGQGDILFF.

The chain recombines TRBV9 with TRBJ1-4; a possible D gene is TRBD1 (5 bases). Per germline, CDR1 SGDLS and CDR2 YYNGEE. The CDR3 runs to 14 residues. V shed 5 bases and J shed 4 bases, with 12 bases lying between them. For the CDR3, the DNA is TGTGCCAGCAGTTCCCGGGACGGTAATGAAAAACTGTTTTTT. Translating it yields CASSSRDGNEKLFF.

This clone was seen a single time. This chain connects TRBV27 to TRBJ1-2; D possibly corresponds to TRBD1 (5 bases). The V and J ends lost 6 bases and 6 bases respectively, with 11 bases between them. CDR3 length: 12 amino acids. The germline gives CDR1 MNHEY, CDR2 SMNVEV (reference sequence). The CDR3 DNA follows: TGTGCCAGCAGCCAAGGGGCGGATGGCTACACCTTC. This translates into CASSQGADGYTF.

This chain links TRBV5-1 with TRBJ2-1, with TRBD2 identical over 8 bases. The germline V gene has CDR1 SGHRS and CDR2 YFSETQ. The CDR3 covers 18 residues. Losses at the gene ends were 4 bases for V and 4 bases for J; bases not matched to a gene: 16. The DNA of the CDR3 is TGCGCCAGCAGCAGGGGACCCCAAACTAGCGGTCCGTACAATGAGCAGTTCTTC. This translates into CASSRGPQTSGPYNEQFF.

This clone was seen once. The gene calls are TRBV5-1 and TRBJ2-1, with 7 nucleotides matching TRBD2. With V trimmed by 2 bases and J by 8 bases, 10 bases remained unmatched. The CDR3 runs 15 residues. Germline values: CDR1 SGHRS, CDR2 YFSETQ. The CDR3 DNA is TGCGCCAGCAGCTTAGGAAACGCGGGAGCTGATGAGCAGTTCTTC. Translating it yields CASSLGNAGADEQFF.

The rearrangement uses TRBV9 and TRBJ2-1, with 7 bases identical to TRBD1. The CDR3 contains 17 residues. V shed 2 bases, J shed 2 bases, and the junction held 10 bases outside the gene matches. The germline gives CDR1 SGDLS, CDR2 YYNGEE. The CDR3 DNA follows: TGTGCCAGCAGCGTCCCCGTGGCAGGGGGTGCCTACAATGAGCAGTTCTTC. Protein product: CASSVPVAGGAYNEQFF.

The chain recombines TRBV10-1 with TRBJ2-1; 13 nucleotides agree with TRBD2. The CDR3 has 15 amino acids. Germline assignment: CDR1 WNHNN and CDR2 SYGVQD (reference sequence). With 6 bases clipped from V and 6 bases from J, the junction kept 5 bases outside the gene matches. The CDR3: CASSDRTSGSNEQFF. CDR3 nucleotides: TGCGCCAGCAGCGATAGGACTAGCGGGAGCAATGAGCAGTTCTTC.

V gene TRBV5-6 combines with J gene TRBJ2-6; 12 nucleotides line up with TRBD1. The CDR3 contains 19 residues. In germline, CDR1 is SGHDT, CDR2 YYEEEE. V shed 0 bases, J shed 4 bases, and the junction held 8 bases outside the gene matches. Here the CDR3 DNA reads TGTGCCAGCAGCTTGGTCCCCGGGACAGGGGGCAGAGGGGCCAACGTCCTGACTTTC. Translated, it gives CASSLVPGTGGRGANVLTF.

The chain links TRBV5-1 to TRBJ1-6; 7 nucleotides align to TRBD1. V was pared by 4 bases and J by 7 bases, with 8 bases of the junction left unmatched. CDR1 SGHRS and CDR2 YFSETQ come from the germline V gene. The length of the CDR3 is 15 residues. As DNA, the CDR3 is TGCGCCAGCAGCACGACCCCAGGGGGGAATTCACCCCTCCACTTT. Residues: CASSTTPGGNSPLHF.

The V call is TRBV7-9, the J call TRBJ1-1; D is undetermined. Germline-derived CDR1 and CDR2 are SEHNR and FQNEAQ (reference sequence). The CDR3 totals 13 residues. Trimming removed 5 bases from V and 7 bases from J, with 14 bases in between. The CDR3: CASSPGGGNEAFF. The CDR3 DNA reads TGTGCCAGCAGCCCCGGAGGAGGGAATGAAGCTTTCTTT.